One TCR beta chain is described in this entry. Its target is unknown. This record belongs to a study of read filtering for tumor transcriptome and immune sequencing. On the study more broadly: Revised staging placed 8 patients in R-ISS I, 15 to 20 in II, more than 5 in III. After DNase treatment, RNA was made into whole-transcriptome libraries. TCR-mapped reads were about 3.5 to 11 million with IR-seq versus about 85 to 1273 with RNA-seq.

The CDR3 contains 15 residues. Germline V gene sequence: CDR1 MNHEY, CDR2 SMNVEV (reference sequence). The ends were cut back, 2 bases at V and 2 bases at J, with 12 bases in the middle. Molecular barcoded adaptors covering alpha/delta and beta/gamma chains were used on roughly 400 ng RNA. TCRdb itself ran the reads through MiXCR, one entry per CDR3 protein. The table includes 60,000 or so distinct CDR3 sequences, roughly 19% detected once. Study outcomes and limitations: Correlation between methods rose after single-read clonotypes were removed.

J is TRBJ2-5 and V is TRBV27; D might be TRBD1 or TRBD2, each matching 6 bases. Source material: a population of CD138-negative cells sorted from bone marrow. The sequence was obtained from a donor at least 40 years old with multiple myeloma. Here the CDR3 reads CASSLDGGQQETQYF. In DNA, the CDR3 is TGTGCCAGCAGTTTAGACGGGGGACAACAAGAGACCCAGTACTTC.